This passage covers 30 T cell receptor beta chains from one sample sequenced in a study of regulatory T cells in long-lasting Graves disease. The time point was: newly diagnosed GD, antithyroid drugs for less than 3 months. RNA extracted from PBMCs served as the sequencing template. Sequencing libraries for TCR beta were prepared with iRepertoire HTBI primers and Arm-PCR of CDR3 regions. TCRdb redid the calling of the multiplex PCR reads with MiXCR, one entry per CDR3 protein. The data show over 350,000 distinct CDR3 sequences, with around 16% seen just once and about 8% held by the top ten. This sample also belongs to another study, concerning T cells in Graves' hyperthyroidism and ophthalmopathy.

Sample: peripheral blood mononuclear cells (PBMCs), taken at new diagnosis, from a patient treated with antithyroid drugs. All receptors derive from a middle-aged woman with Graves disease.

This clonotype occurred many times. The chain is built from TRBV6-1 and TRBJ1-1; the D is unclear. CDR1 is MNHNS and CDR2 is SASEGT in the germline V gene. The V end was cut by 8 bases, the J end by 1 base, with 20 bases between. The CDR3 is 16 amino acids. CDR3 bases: TGTGCCAGCCGGGCTGATTACCTTGCCCCGAACACTGAAGCTTTCTTT. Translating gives CASRADYLAPNTEAFF.

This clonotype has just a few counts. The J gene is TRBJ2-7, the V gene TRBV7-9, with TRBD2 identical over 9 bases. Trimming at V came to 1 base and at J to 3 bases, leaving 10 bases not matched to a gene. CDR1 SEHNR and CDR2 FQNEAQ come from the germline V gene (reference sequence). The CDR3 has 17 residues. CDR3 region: CASSLEPLLAGDYEQYF. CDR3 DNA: TGTGCCAGCAGCTTAGAACCTCTTTTAGCGGGAGACTACGAGCAGTACTTC.

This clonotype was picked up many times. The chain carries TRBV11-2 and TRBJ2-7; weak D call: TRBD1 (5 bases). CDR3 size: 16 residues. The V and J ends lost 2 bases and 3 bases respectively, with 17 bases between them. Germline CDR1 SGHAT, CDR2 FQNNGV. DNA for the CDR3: TGTGCCAGCAGCTTAACCCCGGACCAGGGAAGCTACGAGCAGTACTTC. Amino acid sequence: CASSLTPDQGSYEQYF.

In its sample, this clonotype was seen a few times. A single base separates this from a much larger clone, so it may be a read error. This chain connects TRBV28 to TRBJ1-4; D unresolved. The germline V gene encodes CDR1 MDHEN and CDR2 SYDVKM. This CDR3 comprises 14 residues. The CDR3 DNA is TGTGCCAGCACCCCCCCGGGGTTGGGTGAAAGACTGTTTTTT. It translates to CASTPPGLGERLFF.

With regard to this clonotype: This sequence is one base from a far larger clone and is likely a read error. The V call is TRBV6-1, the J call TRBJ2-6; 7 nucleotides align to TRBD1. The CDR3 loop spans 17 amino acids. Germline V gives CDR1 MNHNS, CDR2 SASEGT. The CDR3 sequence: CASSPPGQRSVANVLTF. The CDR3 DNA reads TGTGCCAGCTCACCGCCGGGACAGCGCTCTGTGGCCAACGTCCTGACTTTC.

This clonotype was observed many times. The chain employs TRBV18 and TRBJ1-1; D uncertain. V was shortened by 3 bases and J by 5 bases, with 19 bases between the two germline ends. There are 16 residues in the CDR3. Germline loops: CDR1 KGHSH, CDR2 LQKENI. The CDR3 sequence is CASSPPMGGRGTEAFF. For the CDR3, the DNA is TGTGCCAGCTCACCCCCAATGGGCGGGAGAGGGACTGAAGCTTTCTTT. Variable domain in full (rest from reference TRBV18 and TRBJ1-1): NAGVMQNPRHLVRRRGQEARLRCSPMKGHSHVYWYRQLPEEGLKFMVYLQKENIIDESGMPKERFSAEFPKEGPSILRIQQVVRGDSAAYFCASSPPMGGRGTEAFFGQGTRLTVV.

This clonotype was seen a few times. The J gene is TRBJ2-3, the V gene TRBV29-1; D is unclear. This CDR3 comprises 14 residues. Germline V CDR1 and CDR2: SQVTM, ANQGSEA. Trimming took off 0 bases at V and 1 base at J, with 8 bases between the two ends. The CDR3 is CSVEEALGTDTQYF. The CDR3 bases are TGCAGCGTTGAAGAGGCCTTAGGCACAGATACGCAGTATTTT.

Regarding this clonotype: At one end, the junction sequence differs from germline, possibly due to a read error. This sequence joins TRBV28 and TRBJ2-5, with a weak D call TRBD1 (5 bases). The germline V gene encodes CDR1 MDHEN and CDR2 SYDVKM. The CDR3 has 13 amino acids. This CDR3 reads CASSFQPWGGLHF. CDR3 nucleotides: TGTGCCAGCAGTTTTCAGCCATGGGGCGGTCTTCACTTC.

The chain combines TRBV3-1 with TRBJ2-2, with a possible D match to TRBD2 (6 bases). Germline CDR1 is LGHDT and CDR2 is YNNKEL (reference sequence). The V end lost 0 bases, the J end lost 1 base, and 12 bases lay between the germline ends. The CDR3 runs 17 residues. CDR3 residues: CASSQDWDSENTGELFF. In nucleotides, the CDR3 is TGTGCCAGCAGCCAAGATTGGGACTCAGAGAACACCGGGGAGCTGTTTTTT.

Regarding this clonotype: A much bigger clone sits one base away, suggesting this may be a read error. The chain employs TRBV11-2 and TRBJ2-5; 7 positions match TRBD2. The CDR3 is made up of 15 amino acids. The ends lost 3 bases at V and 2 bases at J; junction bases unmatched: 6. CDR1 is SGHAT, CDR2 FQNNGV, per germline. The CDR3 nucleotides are TGTGCCAGCAGCTTGGGGGGGGGTATTCAAGAGACCCAGTACTTC. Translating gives CASSLGGGIQETQYF.

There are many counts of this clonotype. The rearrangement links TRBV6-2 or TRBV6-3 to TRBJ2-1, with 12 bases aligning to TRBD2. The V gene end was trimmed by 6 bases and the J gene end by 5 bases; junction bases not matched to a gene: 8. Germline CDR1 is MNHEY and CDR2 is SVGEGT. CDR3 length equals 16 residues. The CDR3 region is CASSSLAGGWNNEQFF. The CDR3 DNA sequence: TGTGCCAGCAGCTCACTAGCGGGAGGATGGAACAATGAGCAGTTCTTC.

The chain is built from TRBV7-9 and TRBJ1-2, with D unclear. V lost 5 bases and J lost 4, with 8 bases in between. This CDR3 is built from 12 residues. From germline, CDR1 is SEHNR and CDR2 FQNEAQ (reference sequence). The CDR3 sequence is CASSPVAYGYTF. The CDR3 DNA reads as TGTGCCAGCAGCCCCGTAGCCTATGGCTACACCTTC.

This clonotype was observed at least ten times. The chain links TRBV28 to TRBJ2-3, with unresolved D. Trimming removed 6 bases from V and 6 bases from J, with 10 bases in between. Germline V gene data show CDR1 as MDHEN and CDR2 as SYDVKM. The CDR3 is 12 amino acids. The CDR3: CASSPARDTQYF. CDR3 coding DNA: TGTGCCAGCAGCCCGGCGAGGGATACGCAGTATTTT.

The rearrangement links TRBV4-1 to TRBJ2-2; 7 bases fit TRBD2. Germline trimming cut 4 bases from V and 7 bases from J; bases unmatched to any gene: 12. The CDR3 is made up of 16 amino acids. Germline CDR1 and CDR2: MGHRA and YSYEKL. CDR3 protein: CASSLAPDGLDGELFF. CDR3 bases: TGCGCCAGCAGCCTAGCACCGGACGGACTAGACGGGGAGCTGTTTTTT.

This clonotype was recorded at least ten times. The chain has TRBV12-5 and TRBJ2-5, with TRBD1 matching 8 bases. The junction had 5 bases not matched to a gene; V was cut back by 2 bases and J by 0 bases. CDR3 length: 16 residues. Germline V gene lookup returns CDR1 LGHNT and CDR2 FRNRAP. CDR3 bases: TGTGCTAGTGGTTTGCCAACAGGGGGAAACCAAGAGACCCAGTACTTC. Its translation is CASGLPTGGNQETQYF.

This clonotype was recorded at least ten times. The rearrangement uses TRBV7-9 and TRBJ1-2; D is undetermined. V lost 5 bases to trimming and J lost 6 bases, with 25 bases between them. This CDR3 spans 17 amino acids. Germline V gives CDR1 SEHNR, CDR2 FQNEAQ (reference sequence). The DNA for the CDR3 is TGTGCCAGCAGCCCCTCCTTGGCGGTTTCGGGGAGGAATGGCTACACCTTC. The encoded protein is CASSPSLAVSGRNGYTF. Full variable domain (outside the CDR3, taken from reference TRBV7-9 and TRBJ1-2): DTGVSQNPRHKITKRGQNVTFRCDPISEHNRLYWYRQTLGQGPEFLTYFQNEAQLEKSRLLSDRFSAERPKGSFSTLEIQRTEQGDSAMYLCASSPSLAVSGRNGYTFGSGTRLTVV.

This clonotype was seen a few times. DNA for the CDR3: TGTGCCAGCTCAGTTCAGGGTGAGGCTGAAGCTTTCTTT. Its protein is CASSVQGEAEAFF. The chain combines TRBV18 with TRBJ1-1; D may be TRBD1 (5 bases). Trimming removed 5 bases at V and 6 bases at J, with 13 bases between. The germline V gene encodes CDR1 KGHSH and CDR2 LQKENI. The CDR3 covers 13 residues.

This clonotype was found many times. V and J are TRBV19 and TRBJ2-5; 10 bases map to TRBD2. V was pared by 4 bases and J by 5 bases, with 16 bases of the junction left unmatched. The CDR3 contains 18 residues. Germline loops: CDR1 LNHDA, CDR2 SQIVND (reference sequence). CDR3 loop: CASSSPLSGRANVETQYF. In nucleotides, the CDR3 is TGTGCCAGTAGTAGCCCCCTGAGCGGGAGGGCGAATGTGGAGACCCAGTACTTC.

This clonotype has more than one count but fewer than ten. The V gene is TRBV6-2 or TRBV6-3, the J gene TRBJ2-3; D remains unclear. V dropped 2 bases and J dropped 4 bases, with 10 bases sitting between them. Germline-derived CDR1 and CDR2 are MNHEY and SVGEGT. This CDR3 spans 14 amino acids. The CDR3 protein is CASSYGILADTQYF. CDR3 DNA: TGTGCCAGCAGTTACGGTATTTTGGCAGATACGCAGTATTTT.

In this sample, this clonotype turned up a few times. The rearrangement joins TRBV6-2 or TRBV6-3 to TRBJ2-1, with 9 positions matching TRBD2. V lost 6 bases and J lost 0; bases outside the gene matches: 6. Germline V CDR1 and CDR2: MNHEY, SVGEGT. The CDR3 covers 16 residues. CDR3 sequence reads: CASRKSGGSSYNEQFF. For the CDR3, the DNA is TGTGCCAGCAGGAAAAGCGGGGGGAGCTCCTACAATGAGCAGTTCTTC.

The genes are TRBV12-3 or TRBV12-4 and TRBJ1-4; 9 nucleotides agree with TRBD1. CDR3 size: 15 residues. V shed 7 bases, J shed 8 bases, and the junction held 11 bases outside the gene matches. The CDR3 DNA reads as TGTGCCAGCACCCCCAACAGGGGGCGGGGGGAAAAACTGTTTTTT. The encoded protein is CASTPNRGRGEKLFF.

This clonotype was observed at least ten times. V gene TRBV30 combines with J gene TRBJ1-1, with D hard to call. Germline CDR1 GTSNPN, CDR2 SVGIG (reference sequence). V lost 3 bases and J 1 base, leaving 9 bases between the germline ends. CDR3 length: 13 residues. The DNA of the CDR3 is TGTGCCTGGAGGGGAGAGGCGAACACTGAAGCTTTCTTT. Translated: CAWRGEANTEAFF.

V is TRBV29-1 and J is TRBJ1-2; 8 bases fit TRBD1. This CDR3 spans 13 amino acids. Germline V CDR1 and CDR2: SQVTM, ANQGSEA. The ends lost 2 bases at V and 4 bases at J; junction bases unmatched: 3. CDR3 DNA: TGCAGCGTTGAATGGGACAGGCTCTATGGCTACACCTTC. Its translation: CSVEWDRLYGYTF.

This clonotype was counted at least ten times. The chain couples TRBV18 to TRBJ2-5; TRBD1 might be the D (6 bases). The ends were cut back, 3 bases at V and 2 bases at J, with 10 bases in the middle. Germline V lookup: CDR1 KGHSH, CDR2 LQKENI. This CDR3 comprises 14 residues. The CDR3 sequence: CASSPGAQQETQYF. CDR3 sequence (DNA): TGTGCCAGCTCACCGGGGGCACAACAAGAGACCCAGTACTTC.

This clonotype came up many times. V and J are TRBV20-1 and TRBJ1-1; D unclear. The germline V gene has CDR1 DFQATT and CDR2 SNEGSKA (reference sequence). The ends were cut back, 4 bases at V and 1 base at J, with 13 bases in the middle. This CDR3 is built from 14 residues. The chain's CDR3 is CSATLYTTNTEAFF. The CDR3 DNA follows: TGCAGTGCTACCCTTTATACAACGAACACTGAAGCTTTCTTT.

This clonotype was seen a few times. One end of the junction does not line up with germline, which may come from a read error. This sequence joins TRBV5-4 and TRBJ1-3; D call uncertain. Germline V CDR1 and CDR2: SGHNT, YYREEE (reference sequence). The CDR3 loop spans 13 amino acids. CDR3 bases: TGTGTCAGCAGCTTGGCCAGCGGAAACACCATATATTTT. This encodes CVSSLASGNTIYF.

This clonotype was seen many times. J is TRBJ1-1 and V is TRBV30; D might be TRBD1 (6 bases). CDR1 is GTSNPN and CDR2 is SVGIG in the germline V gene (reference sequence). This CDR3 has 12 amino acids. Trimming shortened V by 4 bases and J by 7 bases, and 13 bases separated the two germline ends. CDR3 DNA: TGTGCCTGGAACGGGGGCAGACTTGAAGCTTTCTTT. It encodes CAWNGGRLEAFF.

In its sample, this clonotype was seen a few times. CDR3 residues: CSARVGLAGDYEQYF. The CDR3 coding sequence is TGCAGTGCTAGAGTTGGACTAGCGGGAGACTACGAGCAGTACTTC. The chain uses TRBV20-1 and TRBJ2-7; the match to TRBD2 covers 13 bases. CDR3 length: 15 amino acids. The V gene end was trimmed by 1 base and the J gene end by 3 bases; junction bases not matched to a gene: 3. Per germline, CDR1 DFQATT and CDR2 SNEGSKA (reference sequence).

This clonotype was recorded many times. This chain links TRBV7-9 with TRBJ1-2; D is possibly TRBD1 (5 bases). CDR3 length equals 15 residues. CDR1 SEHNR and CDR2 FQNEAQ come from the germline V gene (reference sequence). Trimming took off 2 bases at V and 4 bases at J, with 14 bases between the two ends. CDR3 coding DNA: TGTGCCAGCAGCTTAACCCAGGACAACCTCTATGGCTACACCTTC. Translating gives CASSLTQDNLYGYTF.

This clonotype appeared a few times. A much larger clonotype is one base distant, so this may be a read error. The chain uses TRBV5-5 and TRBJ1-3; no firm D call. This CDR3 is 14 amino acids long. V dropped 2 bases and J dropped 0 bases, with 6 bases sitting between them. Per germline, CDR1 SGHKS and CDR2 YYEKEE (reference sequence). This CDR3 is CASSFRLSGNTIYF. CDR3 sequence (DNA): TGTGCCAGCAGCTTTAGGCTCTCTGGAAACACCATATATTTT.